This T cell receptor (beta chain) stems from a study of T cells in Graves' hyperthyroidism and ophthalmopathy. Amplified TCR beta CDR3 regions came from RNA transcripts. RT-PCR in the first round (using the HTBI primer set) targeted the TCR CDR3. TCRdb reprocessed the multiplex PCR reads with MiXCR, giving one entry per CDR3 protein. The table lists a few hundred thousand distinct CDR3 sequences, around a sixth of them singletons. Trimming took off 4 bases at V and 8 bases at J, with 20 bases between the two ends. CDR3 length: 15 amino acids. Looked up from germline, CDR1 is ENHRY and CDR2 is SYGVKD. The receptor was isolated from a woman aged 25-40 years with Graves' hyperthyroidism. The chain couples TRBV10-3 to TRBJ1-2; D not certain. Specimen: blood. Here the CDR3 DNA reads TGTGCCATCAGTGCGAATAATTGGACTATAGGCGGCTACACCTTC. Residues: CAISANNWTIGGYTF.